The entry below gives a single T cell receptor beta chain sequence along with its context. Its antigen remains unknown. The data are from a study of metastatic and nonmetastatic thyroid tumors. Study information: Where malignant and benign thyroid patients were concerned, repertoires were compared across blood and tumor or nodule tissue. The study, taken as a whole, reports: It was reported that TCR beta diversity was significantly higher in malignant thyroid tumors than benign nodules, in blood and tumor.

TCRdb reprocessed the PCR reads using MiXCR. The repertoire holds 50,000 to 65,000 clones, with about 4% as singletons. Every patient was untreated before thyroid surgery. J gave up 0 bases and V 6 bases, and 7 bases lay outside the gene matches. The CDR3 consists of 16 residues. This clonotype originated in a female donor with papillary thyroid cancer or a benign thyroid nodule (not recorded which). Some clones in this sample may be carry-over from other donors' samples. The sample taken for sequencing was blood. The chain recombines TRBV12-3 or TRBV12-4 with TRBJ2-3; 9 bases line up with TRBD2. The CDR3 sequence is CASRPTSGHSTDTQYF. The CDR3 nucleotides read TGTGCCAGCAGACCAACTAGCGGGCACAGCACAGATACGCAGTATTTT.